A selection of T cell receptor beta chains follows, all from one sample in a study of CD8 T cells in ankylosing spondylitis. TCRdb passed the 5' RACE reads through MiXCR, listing each CDR3 protein once. The repertoire consists of around 300,000 distinct CDR3 sequences, with roughly 12% occurring once and the leading ten covering roughly 9.2%. The sequenced material came from blood, either unsorted or a sorted T cell fraction (not recorded which). These receptors all stem from a female donor with ankylosing spondylitis or in good health (not recorded which). CDR3s include the opening cysteine and the closing phenylalanine or tryptophan. A clone size is listed for some rows: how often the clone was seen (once, few, many), or a class if it is expanded.

cdr3_aa,v_call,clone_size,j_call
CASSFAGSNTGELFF,TRBV12-3/TRBV12-4,many,TRBJ2-2
CASSPSLAGISSYNEQFF,TRBV5-1,many,TRBJ2-1
CSAIEGGPADTQYF,TRBV20-1,-,TRBJ2-3
CASSIGSFYGYTF,TRBV19,few,TRBJ1-2
CASSSGTGSSEAFF,TRBV7-9,few,TRBJ1-1
CSAPGTGGETQYF,TRBV20-1,-,TRBJ2-5
CASSETSDTQYF,TRBV7-9,many,TRBJ2-3
CASQARGRTDTQYF,TRBV7-8,many,TRBJ2-3
CATSREPSSYNSPLHF,TRBV15,few,TRBJ1-6
CATGTGGLYEQFF,TRBV12-3/TRBV12-4,many,TRBJ2-1
CASSLAASRATDTQYF,TRBV7-9,many,TRBJ2-3
CASLRRGQETQYF,TRBV5-8,many,TRBJ2-5
CASSLGGQGAMNTEAFF,TRBV5-1,many,TRBJ1-1
CASSSGLAGGSYNEQFF,TRBV5-1,many,TRBJ2-1
CSALHSSGSYEQYF,TRBV20-1,many,TRBJ2-7
CASSPESWAFF,TRBV18,many,TRBJ1-1
CASRGVRDLNEQFF,TRBV12-3/TRBV12-4,-,TRBJ2-1
CAISDGEGETQYF,TRBV10-3,-,TRBJ2-5
CASSLISGGGYSNQPQHF,TRBV28,many,TRBJ1-5
CASSYGGGNEQYF,TRBV28,many,TRBJ2-7
CASSPWTGISNQPQHF,TRBV11-1,few,TRBJ1-5
CSAPGLAGSSEQYF,TRBV20-1,many,TRBJ2-7
CATSRDFGQKNTEAFF,TRBV15,-,TRBJ1-1